Included here is one TCR beta chain sequence, with context. The CDR3 has 13 residues. V was clipped by 1 base and J by 8 bases, with 9 bases between them. Germline values: CDR1 KGHSH, CDR2 LQKENI. These data originate in a study of CD8+ T cells in alopecia areata. RNA extraction was followed by reverse transcription into cDNA, which acted as the sequencing template. Measured with immunoSEQ multiplex PCR; TCRdb has only the in-frame clones, and not every one. The sample includes 150,000 to 200,000 clones, roughly 60% of them seen just once. Stated treatment: oral pan-JAK inhibitor, 5-10 mg twice daily. The starting material was CD4+ T cells sorted from blood, obtained at week 24, from a patient treated with tofacitinib. The receptor's source is a human donor with alopecia areata. This chain uses TRBV18 with TRBJ2-1, with D possibly being TRBD1 (5 bases). In DNA form, the CDR3 reads TGTGCCAGCTCACCACGATTAGGGGATGAGCAGTTCTTC. Translation gives CASSPRLGDEQFF.